Shown below are 26 T cell receptor beta chains from a single sample sequenced in a study of CD8 T cells in ankylosing spondylitis. Study results and limitations: Made up of roughly 8 highly homologous variants, a TCR beta motif appeared characteristic of ankylosing spondylitis blood.

TCRdb reanalysed the 5' RACE reads using MiXCR and keeps one entry per CDR3 protein. The sample has 800,000 to 900,000 distinct CDR3 sequences, approximately 12% seen once. Their antigen targets remain unknown. The sample taken for sequencing was blood, either unsorted or a sorted T cell fraction (not recorded which). The receptors shown here come from a male donor with ankylosing spondylitis.

The J gene is TRBJ2-1, the V gene TRBV6-2 or TRBV6-3; D is possibly TRBD1 (5 bases). Germline lookup yields CDR1 MNHEY and CDR2 SVGEGT. The V gene lost 6 bases and the J gene lost 2 bases, with 11 bases spanning the gap. The CDR3 consists of 14 residues. The CDR3 region has the DNA TGTGCCAGCAGCGCGGCGGACACCTACAATGAGCAGTTCTTC. This encodes CASSAADTYNEQFF.

This clonotype was counted only a few times. The chain is built from TRBV20-1 and TRBJ1-2; perhaps TRBD1 as D (6 bases). Germline CDR1 is DFQATT and CDR2 is SNEGSKA (reference sequence). The CDR3 consists of 14 residues. The V and J ends lost 0 bases and 8 bases respectively, with 16 bases between them. This CDR3 reads CSARDRHRVPGYTF. DNA for the CDR3: TGCAGTGCTAGAGATCGTCACAGGGTCCCCGGCTACACCTTC.

The V and J genes are TRBV6-1 and TRBJ1-1; TRBD1 aligns across 8 bases. The CDR3 sequence is 14 residues long. Germline V gene sequence: CDR1 MNHNS, CDR2 SASEGT. The trim removed 6 bases at V and 5 bases at J, leaving 8 bases unmatched. CDR3 DNA sequence: TGTGCCAGCAGGAATACAGGGGGTGTTACTGAAGCTTTCTTT. This gives the protein CASRNTGGVTEAFF.

This chain joins TRBV20-1 and TRBJ1-2; D may be TRBD1 (5 bases). The CDR3 spans 12 residues. Germline V CDR1 and CDR2: DFQATT, SNEGSKA (reference sequence). CDR3 residues: CGGGTGLVGYTF. The CDR3 DNA reads TGCGGCGGGGGGACGGGCCTGGTTGGCTACACCTTC.

This clonotype occurred many times. The V call is TRBV7-2, the J call TRBJ2-5; D call uncertain. The CDR3 covers 15 residues. The V gene lost 2 bases and the J gene lost 3 bases, with 13 bases spanning the gap. The germline gives CDR1 SGHTA, CDR2 FQGNSA. CDR3 protein: CASSLNRAVKETQYF. The CDR3 coding sequence is TGTGCCAGCAGCTTAAATAGGGCAGTAAAAGAGACCCAGTACTTC.

This clonotype has just one count. This chain uses TRBV2 with TRBJ2-1, with 8 nucleotides matching TRBD2. Germline V gene lookup returns CDR1 SNHLY and CDR2 FYNNEI. The CDR3 is 17 residues long. V lost 6 bases and J lost 9; bases outside the gene matches: 19. The CDR3 is CASRSGQQGLARLEQFF. The CDR3, as DNA: TGTGCCAGCAGGTCGGGGCAGCAAGGACTAGCCCGCCTTGAGCAGTTCTTC.

The rearrangement uses TRBV7-2 and TRBJ1-5, with D unclear. The germline V and J ends were trimmed by 4 bases and 4 bases, with 5 bases remaining between them. This CDR3 is 12 amino acids long. Looked up from germline, CDR1 is SGHTA and CDR2 is FQGNSA. The CDR3 sequence: CASSSNNQPQHF. For the CDR3, the DNA is TGTGCCAGCAGCTCGAATAATCAGCCCCAGCATTTT.

This sequence joins TRBV18 and TRBJ2-1, with TRBD1 matching 9 bases. After removal of 6 bases from V and 8 bases from J, the junction contained 11 bases not matched to a gene. The germline V gene encodes CDR1 KGHSH and CDR2 LQKENI. The CDR3 totals 15 residues. The DNA for the CDR3 is TGTGCCAGCTCCACCGGGACAGGGTGGAAGGATGAGCAGTTCTTC. Translation gives CASSTGTGWKDEQFF.

This clonotype was seen a handful of times. V is TRBV7-2 and J is TRBJ2-3, with D maybe TRBD2 (5 bases). CDR1 is SGHTA, CDR2 FQGNSA, per germline. V was cut by 2 bases and J by 7 bases, with 13 bases left in between. The length of the CDR3 is 14 residues. The CDR3 loop reads CASSLSTYGNTQYF. DNA for the CDR3: TGTGCCAGCAGCTTATCCACGTACGGGAATACGCAGTATTTT.

This clonotype was seen a few times. This sequence joins TRBV20-1 and TRBJ1-5, with 8 positions matching TRBD1. The length of the CDR3 is 12 residues. With 7 bases clipped from V and 4 bases from J, the junction kept 3 bases outside the gene matches. CDR1 is DFQATT and CDR2 is SNEGSKA in the germline V gene (reference sequence). The CDR3 nucleotides are TGCAGTGGGACAGGGCAAAATCAGCCCCAGCATTTT. Translation: CSGTGQNQPQHF.

This clonotype was counted only a few times. The V and J genes are TRBV21-1 and TRBJ2-1. TRBV21-1 is a documented pseudogene. The CDR3 sequence is 16 residues long. The CDR3, as DNA: TGTGCCAGCAGCAAAGGTAGACACCTGAACTACAATGAGCAGTTCTTC. This sequence encodes CASSKGRHLNYNEQFF.

The chain uses TRBV5-1 and TRBJ2-1; D is uncertain. Trimming cost V 2 bases and J 8 bases, with 11 bases left between them. Germline V gene lookup returns CDR1 SGHRS and CDR2 YFSETQ. The CDR3 covers 13 residues. DNA of the CDR3: TGCGCCAGCAGCTTTTTGTCGGCAGATGAGCAGTTCTTC. This sequence encodes CASSFLSADEQFF.

This clonotype was seen many times. The J gene is TRBJ2-2, the V gene TRBV10-3; no reliable D call. V lost 3 bases to trimming and J lost 5 bases, with 13 bases between them. The CDR3 length is 15 residues. Per the germline V gene, CDR1 is ENHRY and CDR2 is SYGVKD. CDR3 nucleotides: TGTGCCATCAGTGATATTGCGAGAAGAACCGGGGAGCTGTTTTTT. Residues: CAISDIARRTGELFF.

The DNA of the CDR3 is TGCGCCAGCGAAGAGAGCGGGAACACCGGGGAGCTGTTTTTT. Protein sequence: CASEESGNTGELFF. The chain carries TRBV5-1 and TRBJ2-2, with D maybe TRBD2 (5 bases). Trimming pared 7 bases from V and 1 base from J, leaving 11 bases between. The CDR3 length is 14 residues. The V gene's germline CDR1 is SGHRS and CDR2 YFSETQ.

This sequence joins TRBV20-1 and TRBJ2-4; TRBD1 aligns across 9 bases. The CDR3 spans 11 residues. The germline V gene encodes CDR1 DFQATT and CDR2 SNEGSKA (reference sequence). V dropped 8 bases and J dropped 8; count of bases not matched to a gene: 4. The CDR3 protein is CSPDRGDIQYF. The DNA of the CDR3 is TGCAGTCCGGACAGGGGAGACATTCAGTACTTC.

Points on this clonotype: This may be a read error, as it is one base from a much larger clone. This chain's CDR3 is CASSLAGAWTGELFF. CDR3 nucleotide sequence: TGTGCCAGCAGCTTAGCGGGAGCTTGGACCGGGGAGCTGTTTTTT. The chain uses TRBV7-2 and TRBJ2-2, with D possibly matching TRBD2 (5 bases). Germline CDR1 is SGHTA and CDR2 is FQGNSA. The CDR3 runs to 15 residues. Trimming cost V 0 bases and J 5 bases, with 10 bases left between them. The whole variable domain, filled in from reference TRBV7-2 and TRBJ2-2, reads GAGVSQSPSNKVTEKGKDVELRCDPISGHTALYWYRQSLGQGLEFLIYFQGNSAPDKSGLPSDRFSAERTGGSVSTLTIQRTQQEDSAVYLCASSLAGAWTGELFFGEGSRLTVL.

The genes are TRBV20-1 and TRBJ2-1, with unresolved D. V lost 5 bases to trimming and J lost 2 bases, with 10 bases between them. CDR3 length equals 13 residues. Looked up from germline, CDR1 is DFQATT and CDR2 is SNEGSKA (reference sequence). The CDR3 here is CSALPWAYNEQFF. In DNA form, the CDR3 reads TGCAGTGCTCTCCCGTGGGCCTACAATGAGCAGTTCTTC.

This chain connects TRBV4-3 to TRBJ1-6, with a weak D call TRBD1 (6 bases). V shed 0 bases and J shed 8 bases, with 14 bases lying between them. CDR1 and CDR2 from the germline V gene are LGHNA and YSLEER. The CDR3 consists of 16 residues. The CDR3 DNA sequence: TGCGCCAGCAGCCAAGATCTCGCGGGGGCGGATTCACCCCTCCACTTT. It yields the protein CASSQDLAGADSPLHF.

This clonotype was seen many times. The chain is built from TRBV5-1 and TRBJ2-7; D is perhaps TRBD2 (6 bases). This CDR3 comprises 16 residues. V was cut by 0 bases and J by 0 bases, with 13 bases left in between. Germline values: CDR1 SGHRS, CDR2 YFSETQ. The chain's CDR3 is CASSLVRDSDSYEQYF. In DNA form, the CDR3 reads TGCGCCAGCAGCTTGGTTCGGGACTCCGACTCCTACGAGCAGTACTTC.

The CDR3 spells CASSQPAAEKLFF. The CDR3 DNA follows: TGCGCCAGCAGCCAGCCGGCCGCCGAAAAACTGTTTTTT. The rearrangement links TRBV4-3 to TRBJ1-4, with no clear D. This CDR3 region has 13 residues. Per the germline V gene, CDR1 is LGHNA and CDR2 is YSLEER. The germline V and J ends were trimmed by 3 bases and 8 bases, with 10 bases remaining between them.

This clonotype was observed many times. The chain has TRBV24-1 and TRBJ1-5; D is perhaps TRBD1 (6 bases). The CDR3 runs 13 residues. Per the germline V gene, CDR1 is KGHDR and CDR2 is SFDVKD. V was trimmed by 4 bases and J by 9 bases, leaving 12 bases between them. The CDR3 here is CATSETGGGPQHF. CDR3 nucleotides: TGTGCCACCAGTGAGACGGGAGGGGGGCCCCAGCATTTT.

The chain recombines TRBV7-3 with TRBJ2-2; either TRBD1 or TRBD2 may supply D (6 bases each). Germline values: CDR1 SGHTA, CDR2 FQGTGA. The CDR3 covers 18 residues. V lost 2 bases to trimming and J lost 4 bases, with 20 bases between them. As DNA, the CDR3 is TGTGCCAGCAGCTTAGTTCCTCGTGGAGGGGGAGGCACCGGGGAGCTGTTTTTT. Protein sequence: CASSLVPRGGGGTGELFF.

V gene TRBV5-1 combines with J gene TRBJ2-7; tentatively, D is TRBD2 (6 bases). Germline values: CDR1 SGHRS, CDR2 YFSETQ. The CDR3 has 15 amino acids. Trimming took off 1 base at V and 5 bases at J, with 16 bases between the two ends. The CDR3: CASSLPTRREDEQYF. In DNA, the CDR3 is TGCGCCAGCAGCTTGCCAACGAGGCGGGAAGACGAGCAGTACTTC.

As for this clonotype: At one boundary the junction diverges from the germline segment, which might be a read error. The rearrangement uses TRBV20-1 and TRBJ1-2; D not certain. Germline V lookup: CDR1 DFQATT, CDR2 SNEGSKA (reference sequence). The CDR3 has 17 amino acids. The CDR3: CCARDLRYRSENYGYTF. As DNA, the CDR3 is TGCTGTGCTAGAGATCTCCGCTACCGATCAGAGAACTATGGCTACACCTTC.

This clonotype was counted a few times. The rearrangement links TRBV7-2 to TRBJ1-1; D unresolved. The CDR3 spans 15 residues. The V gene's germline CDR1 is SGHTA and CDR2 FQGNSA. V was pared by 5 bases and J by 4 bases, with 17 bases between. DNA of the CDR3: TGTGCCAGCAGCAGAGAGTTTTGGGATCGCACTGAAGCTTTCTTT. It encodes CASSREFWDRTEAFF.

This chain connects TRBV5-1 to TRBJ2-2, with no clear D. The CDR3 has 13 residues. CDR1 SGHRS and CDR2 YFSETQ come from the germline V gene. V was clipped by 3 bases and J by 5 bases, with 8 bases between them. In nucleotides, the CDR3 is TGCGCCAGCAGCTCGATCGGGACCGGGGAGCTGTTTTTT. Residues: CASSSIGTGELFF.